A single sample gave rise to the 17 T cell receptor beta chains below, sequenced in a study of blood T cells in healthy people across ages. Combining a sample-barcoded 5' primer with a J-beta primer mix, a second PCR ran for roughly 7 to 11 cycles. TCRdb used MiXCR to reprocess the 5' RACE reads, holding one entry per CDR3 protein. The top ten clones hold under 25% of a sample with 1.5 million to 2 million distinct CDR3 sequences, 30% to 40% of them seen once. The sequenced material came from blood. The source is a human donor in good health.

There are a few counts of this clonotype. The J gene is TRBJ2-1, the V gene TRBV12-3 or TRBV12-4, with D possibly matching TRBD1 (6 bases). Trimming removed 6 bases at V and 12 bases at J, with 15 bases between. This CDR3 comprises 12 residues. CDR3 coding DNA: TGTGCCAGCAGGGTTCTCGGACAGCCGCAGTTCTTC. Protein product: CASRVLGQPQFF.

CDR3 DNA sequence: TGTGCCAGCAGCCCCGACTCAGGGGGTTACACTGAAGCTTTCTTT. As protein: CASSPDSGGYTEAFF. The chain is built from TRBV7-3 and TRBJ1-1, with TRBD1 identical over 7 bases. Trimming removed 5 bases from V and 3 bases from J; junction bases left unmatched: 9. CDR1 is SGHTA and CDR2 is FQGTGA in the germline V gene. The CDR3 runs to 15 residues.

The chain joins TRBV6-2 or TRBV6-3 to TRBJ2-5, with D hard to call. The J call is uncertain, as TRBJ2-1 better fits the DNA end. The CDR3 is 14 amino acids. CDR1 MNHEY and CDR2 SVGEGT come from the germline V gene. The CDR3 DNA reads TGTGCCAGCAGTTACTCGGAGATACAAGAGACCCAGTTCTTC. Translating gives CASSYSEIQETQFF.

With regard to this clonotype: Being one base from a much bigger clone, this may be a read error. CDR3 protein: CASSVDPAGSYNEQVF. The DNA of the CDR3 is TGTGCCAGCAGCGTAGACCCAGCGGGGTCCTACAATGAGCAGGTCTTC. The chain links TRBV9 to TRBJ2-1, with TRBD2 matching 7 bases. Germline lookup yields CDR1 SGDLS and CDR2 YYNGEE. The CDR3 contains 16 residues.

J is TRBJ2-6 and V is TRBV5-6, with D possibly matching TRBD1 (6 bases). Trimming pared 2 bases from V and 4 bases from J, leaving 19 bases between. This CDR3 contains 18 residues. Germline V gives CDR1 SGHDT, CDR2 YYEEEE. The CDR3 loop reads CASSFGGARSFGANVLTF. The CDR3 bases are TGTGCCAGCAGCTTTGGGGGCGCAAGGTCGTTCGGGGCCAACGTCCTGACTTTC.

CDR3 bases: TGTGCCAGCAGCCCTCTTGGGACGGATGGCTACACCTTC. Encoded protein: CASSPLGTDGYTF. V usage is TRBV6-6 and J usage is TRBJ1-2, with a tentative D call TRBD1 (5 bases). CDR1 is MNHNY, CDR2 SVGAGI, per germline (reference sequence). The CDR3 has 13 residues. Trimming took off 6 bases at V and 6 bases at J, with 14 bases between the two ends.

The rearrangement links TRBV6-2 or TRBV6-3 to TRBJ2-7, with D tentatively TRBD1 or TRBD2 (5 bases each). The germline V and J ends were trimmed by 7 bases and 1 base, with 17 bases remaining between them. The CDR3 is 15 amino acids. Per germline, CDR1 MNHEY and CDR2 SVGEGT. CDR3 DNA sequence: TGTGCCAGCACCTTCGGAGGCAGGGTTTCCTACGAGCAGTACTTC. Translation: CASTFGGRVSYEQYF.

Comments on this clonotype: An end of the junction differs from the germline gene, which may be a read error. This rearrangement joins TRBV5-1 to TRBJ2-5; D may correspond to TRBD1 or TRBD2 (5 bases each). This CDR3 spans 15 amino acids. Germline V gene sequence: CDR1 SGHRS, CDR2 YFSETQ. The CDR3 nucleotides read TGTGCCAGCAGCTTAGAACGGGGCGGACAAGAGACCCAGTACTTC. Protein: CASSLERGGQETQYF.

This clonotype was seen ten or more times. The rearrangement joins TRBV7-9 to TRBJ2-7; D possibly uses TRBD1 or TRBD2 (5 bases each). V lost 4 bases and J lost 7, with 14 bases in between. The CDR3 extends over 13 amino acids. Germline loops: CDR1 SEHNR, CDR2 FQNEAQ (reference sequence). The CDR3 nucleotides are TGTGCCAGCAGCTCTTTCGTGGGACCAGAGCAGTACTTC. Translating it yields CASSSFVGPEQYF.

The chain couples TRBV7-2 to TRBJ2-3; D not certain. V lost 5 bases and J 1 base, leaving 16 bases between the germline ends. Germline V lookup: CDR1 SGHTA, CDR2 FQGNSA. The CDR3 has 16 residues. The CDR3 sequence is CASSTHPLTGTDTQYF. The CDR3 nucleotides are TGTGCCAGCAGCACCCACCCACTCACAGGCACAGATACGCAGTATTTT.

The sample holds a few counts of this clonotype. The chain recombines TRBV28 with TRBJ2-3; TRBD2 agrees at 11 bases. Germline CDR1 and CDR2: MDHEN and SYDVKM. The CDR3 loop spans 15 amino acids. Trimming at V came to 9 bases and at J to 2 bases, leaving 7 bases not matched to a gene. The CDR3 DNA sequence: TGTGCCAGTATAGCTAGCGGGGGGATCACAGATACGCAGTATTTT. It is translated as CASIASGGITDTQYF.

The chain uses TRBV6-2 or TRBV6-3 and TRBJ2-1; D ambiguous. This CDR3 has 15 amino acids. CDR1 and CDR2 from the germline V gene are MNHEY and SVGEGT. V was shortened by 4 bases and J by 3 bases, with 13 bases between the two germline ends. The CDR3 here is CASSSAGPRYNEQFF. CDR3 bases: TGTGCCAGCAGTTCAGCAGGACCACGCTACAATGAGCAGTTCTTC.

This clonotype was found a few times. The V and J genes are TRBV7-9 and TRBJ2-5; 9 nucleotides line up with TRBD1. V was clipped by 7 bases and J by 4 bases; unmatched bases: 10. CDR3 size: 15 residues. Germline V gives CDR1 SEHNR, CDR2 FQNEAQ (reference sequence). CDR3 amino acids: CASTLQGADAETQYF. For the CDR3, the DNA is TGTGCCAGCACCCTACAGGGGGCGGATGCAGAGACCCAGTACTTC.

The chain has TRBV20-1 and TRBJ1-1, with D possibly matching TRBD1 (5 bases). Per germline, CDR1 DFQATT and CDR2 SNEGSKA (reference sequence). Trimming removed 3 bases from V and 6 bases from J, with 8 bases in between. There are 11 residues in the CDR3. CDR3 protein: CSARWGAEAFF. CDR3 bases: TGCAGTGCTAGGTGGGGGGCTGAAGCTTTCTTT.

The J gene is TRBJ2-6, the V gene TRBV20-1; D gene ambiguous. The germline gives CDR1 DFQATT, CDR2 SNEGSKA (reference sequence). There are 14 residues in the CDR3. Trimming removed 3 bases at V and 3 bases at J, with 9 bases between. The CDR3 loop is CSARISDGANVLTF. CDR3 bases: TGCAGTGCTAGGATTTCCGATGGGGCCAACGTCCTGACTTTC.

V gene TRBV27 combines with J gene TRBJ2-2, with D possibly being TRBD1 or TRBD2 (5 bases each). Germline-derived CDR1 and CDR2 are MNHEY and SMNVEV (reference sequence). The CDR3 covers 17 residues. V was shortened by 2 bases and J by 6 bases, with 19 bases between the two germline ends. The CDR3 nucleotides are TGTGCCAGCAGTTTAGGCGCCGGGACCCCGAGGGCCGGGGAGCTGTTTTTT. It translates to CASSLGAGTPRAGELFF.

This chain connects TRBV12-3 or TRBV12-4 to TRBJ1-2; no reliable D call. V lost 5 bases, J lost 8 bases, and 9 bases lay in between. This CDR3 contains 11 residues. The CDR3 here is CASSQSLGYTF. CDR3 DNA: TGTGCCAGCAGTCAGAGTTTAGGCTACACCTTC.